A single sample is the source of the 28 T cell receptor beta chains below, sequenced in a study of cytomegalovirus exposure and HLA in healthy donors. This PCR relied on a set of 60 Vbeta primers and 13 Jbeta primers. Some clones are missing from TCRdb's copy, which holds only in-frame ones; the method was immunoSEQ multiplex PCR. The sample consists of 110,000 or so clones, 82% of them appearing once. Source material: PBMCs. The receptors come from a woman aged 18-29 years in good health and CMV-seronegative.

This chain uses TRBV4-1 with TRBJ1-1; no clear D. CDR3 length: 18 amino acids. Germline CDR1 reads MGHRA; CDR2 reads YSYEKL. V was pared by 4 bases and J by 0 bases, with 21 bases between. Here the CDR3 reads CASSPPGGRRTMNTEAFF. CDR3 sequence (DNA): TGCGCCAGCAGCCCCCCCGGAGGTAGGCGGACGATGAACACTGAAGCTTTCTTT.

The chain employs TRBV28 and TRBJ1-2, with 7 bases that match TRBD1. Losses at the gene ends were 2 bases for V and 5 bases for J; bases not matched to a gene: 5. Germline CDR1 reads MDHEN; CDR2 reads SYDVKM. CDR3 size: 14 residues. CDR3 loop: CASSLQGDRYGYTF. In nucleotides, the CDR3 is TGTGCCAGCAGTTTACAGGGGGATAGGTATGGCTACACCTTC.

This chain links TRBV28 with TRBJ1-5, with 8 bases that match TRBD1. V was clipped by 7 bases and J by 7 bases; unmatched bases: 9. The germline V gene has CDR1 MDHEN and CDR2 SYDVKM. The CDR3 contains 14 residues. CDR3 in DNA: TGTGCCAGCAACATCGGACAGGGAAGCCAGCCCCAGCATTTT. It is translated as CASNIGQGSQPQHF. The full variable domain, rest sourced from reference TRBV28 and TRBJ1-5, is DVKVTQSSRYLVKRTGEKVFLECVQDMDHENMFWYRQDPGLGLRLIYFSYDVKMKEKGDIPEGYSVSREKKERFSLILESASTNQTSMYLCASNIGQGSQPQHFGDGTRLSIL.

This clone was detected once. The V and J genes are TRBV7-2 and TRBJ2-7, with D possibly TRBD1 on 5 matching bases. Germline V gene sequence: CDR1 SGHTA, CDR2 FQGNSA. V lost 1 base to trimming and J lost 5 bases, with 9 bases between them. The CDR3 consists of 13 residues. CDR3 coding DNA: TGTGCCAGCAGCTTAGTTAAGGGGAACGAGCAGTACGTC. This codes for CASSLVKGNEQYV.

This clone has more than one count but fewer than ten. The V and J genes are TRBV13 and TRBJ1-1, with a possible D match to TRBD1 (5 bases). This CDR3 spans 15 amino acids. CDR1 and CDR2 (germline): PRHDT, FYEKMQ (reference sequence). Trimming took off 2 bases at V and 11 bases at J, with 21 bases between the two ends. This CDR3 is CASSLYVWRGADAFF. The CDR3 nucleotides read TGTGCCAGCAGCTTATACGTGTGGAGGGGCGCGGATGCTTTCTTT.

This clone has more than one count but fewer than ten. The chain couples TRBV5-4 to TRBJ2-1; 7 bases are shared with TRBD1. V gave up 7 bases and J gave up 6 bases; unmatched junction bases: 16. The CDR3 covers 16 residues. The germline V gene encodes CDR1 SGHNT and CDR2 YYREEE (reference sequence). This chain's CDR3 is CASSSPLTGISNEQFF. As DNA, the CDR3 is TGTGCCAGCTCCTCCCCACTGACAGGGATTAGCAATGAGCAGTTCTTC.

CDR3 protein: CASSLGQDGYTF. In DNA, the CDR3 is TGTGCCAGCAGCTTAGGGCAGGATGGCTACACCTTC. The rearrangement uses TRBV11-2 and TRBJ1-2; D unresolved. CDR3 length: 12 amino acids. In germline, CDR1 is SGHAT, CDR2 FQNNGV. V shed 1 base and J shed 6 bases, with 6 bases lying between them.

J is TRBJ1-2 and V is TRBV4-3; D is unresolved. Trimming removed 0 bases at V and 8 bases at J, with 16 bases between. The CDR3 is 15 amino acids. CDR1 is LGHNA and CDR2 is YSLEER in the germline V gene. CDR3 in amino acids: CASSQEVDMELGYTF. The CDR3 DNA sequence: TGCGCCAGCAGCCAAGAGGTGGATATGGAGTTGGGCTACACCTTC.

Only a few counts were recorded for this clone. This chain joins TRBV5-1 and TRBJ1-4, with TRBD1 matching over 8 bases. This CDR3 has 16 residues. After removal of 1 base from V and 8 bases from J, the junction contained 10 bases not matched to a gene. The germline CDR1 and CDR2 sequences are SGHRS and YFSETQ. CDR3 sequence: CASSLRSGQENEKLFF. The CDR3 DNA sequence: TGCGCCAGCAGCTTGAGGTCGGGACAGGAAAACGAAAAACTGTTTTTT.

The J gene is TRBJ1-5, the V gene TRBV6-5; 7 nucleotides match TRBD1. In germline, CDR1 is MNHEY, CDR2 SVGAGI. J was trimmed by 1 base and V by 8 bases; bases with no gene match: 5. This CDR3 is built from 14 residues. The CDR3 is CASADRESNQPQHF. Here the CDR3 DNA reads TGTGCCAGCGCAGACAGGGAAAGCAATCAGCCCCAGCATTTT.

The chain is built from TRBV7-9 and TRBJ2-5; tentative D call: TRBD1 (5 bases). The CDR3 is 16 amino acids. Trimming shortened V by 2 bases and J by 3 bases, and 16 bases separated the two germline ends. Germline loops: CDR1 SEHNR, CDR2 FQNEAQ (reference sequence). The CDR3 reads CASSLIYRSYEETQYF. The DNA for the CDR3 is TGTGCCAGCAGCTTAATTTACAGGTCATACGAAGAGACCCAGTACTTC.

The chain links TRBV19 to TRBJ1-2, with D possibly being TRBD1 (5 bases). Between the trimmed V and J ends, which lost 6 bases and 2 bases, there was a span of 25 bases. From germline, CDR1 is LNHDA and CDR2 SQIVND (reference sequence). The CDR3 extends over 18 amino acids. Here the CDR3 DNA reads TGTGCCAGTAGCCAGAGCTTCTTCCTTCAGACAGCAAACTATGGCTACACCTTC. Protein sequence: CASSQSFFLQTANYGYTF. Using reference TRBV19 and TRBJ1-2 for the parts outside the CDR3, the full variable domain is DGGITQSPKYLFRKEGQNVTLSCEQNLNHDAMYWYRQDPGQGLRLIYYSQIVNDFQKGDIAEGYSVSREKKESFPLTVTSAQKNPTAFYLCASSQSFFLQTANYGYTFGSGTRLTVV.

The J gene is TRBJ2-7, the V gene TRBV28; the match to TRBD1 covers 9 bases. The germline gives CDR1 MDHEN, CDR2 SYDVKM. This CDR3 comprises 15 residues. J was trimmed by 1 base and V by 4 bases; bases with no gene match: 5. CDR3 loop: CASSSAGQGSYEQYF. The CDR3, as DNA: TGTGCCAGCAGTTCCGCGGGACAGGGATCCTACGAGCAGTACTTC.

This sequence joins TRBV11-3 and TRBJ1-6, with 7 bases fitting TRBD1. This CDR3 spans 15 amino acids. Germline lookup yields CDR1 SGHNT and CDR2 YENEEA. J was trimmed by 7 bases and V by 5 bases; bases with no gene match: 8. This CDR3 reads CASSHRGQRNSPLHF. Written as DNA, the CDR3 is TGTGCCAGCAGCCACCGGGGACAGCGAAATTCACCCCTCCACTTT.

The table lists this clone with a count of one. The chain employs TRBV11-2 and TRBJ2-3; TRBD2 matches 11 bases. Germline V gene lookup returns CDR1 SGHAT and CDR2 FQNNGV. This CDR3 region has 16 residues. The V and J ends lost 4 bases and 2 bases, in that order; junction bases with no gene match: 5. The CDR3 nucleotides are TGTGCCAGCAGCTCCGGGACTAGCGGTAACACAGATACGCAGTATTTT. As protein: CASSSGTSGNTDTQYF.

In this sample, this clone turned up a few times. This CDR3 is CASSPIRTSAYNEQFF. CDR3 nucleotides: TGTGCCAGCTCACCAATCCGGACTAGCGCTTACAATGAGCAGTTCTTC. This sequence joins TRBV18 and TRBJ2-1, with TRBD2 identical over 9 bases. Germline values: CDR1 KGHSH, CDR2 LQKENI. CDR3 length: 16 amino acids. V dropped 2 bases and J dropped 4; count of bases not matched to a gene: 6.

Here the CDR3 DNA reads TGCGCCAGCAGCCAGACACTGGGGGGGGGAGGGAAAGGCTACACCTTC. Translated: CASSQTLGGGGKGYTF. The chain couples TRBV4-3 to TRBJ1-2, with D perhaps TRBD1 (5 bases). The CDR3 is made up of 16 amino acids. Trimming took 3 bases from V and 8 from J, leaving 22 bases between them. Germline assignment: CDR1 LGHNA and CDR2 YSLEER.

The genes are TRBV11-2 and TRBJ1-6; 10 bases line up with TRBD1. CDR3 size: 16 residues. V lost 5 bases, J lost 8 bases, and 9 bases stayed unmatched. Looked up from germline, CDR1 is SGHAT and CDR2 is FQNNGV. This chain's CDR3 is CASSLSGQGIYSPLHF. In DNA, the CDR3 is TGTGCCAGCAGCCTCTCGGGACAGGGGATATATTCACCCCTCCACTTT.

This clone was seen a handful of times. J is TRBJ2-1 and V is TRBV28; D is possibly TRBD1 (6 bases). There are 16 residues in the CDR3. Looked up from germline, CDR1 is MDHEN and CDR2 is SYDVKM. Trimming took off 5 bases at V and 9 bases at J, with 23 bases between the two ends. CDR3 in amino acids: CASSPGGRSRGGEQFF. The CDR3 DNA is TGTGCCAGCAGTCCAGGAGGTCGTAGTCGAGGGGGTGAGCAGTTCTTC.

A single count supports this clone. The chain links TRBV27 to TRBJ1-1, with a weak D call TRBD1 (5 bases). CDR1 and CDR2 from the germline V gene are MNHEY and SMNVEV (reference sequence). Trimming took 0 bases from V and 2 from J, leaving 7 bases between them. This CDR3 region has 14 residues. The CDR3 DNA follows: TGTGCCAGCAGTTTATCCAGGGCAAACACTGAAGCTTTCTTT. Its protein is CASSLSRANTEAFF.

This clone was observed once. The rearrangement joins TRBV5-4 to TRBJ2-1, with D perhaps TRBD1 (6 bases). The germline CDR1 and CDR2 sequences are SGHNT and YYREEE (reference sequence). The CDR3 totals 14 residues. Between the trimmed V and J ends, which lost 9 bases and 0 bases, there was a span of 13 bases. The CDR3 coding sequence is TGTGCCACCCGACAGGCGAGCTCCTACAATGAGCAGTTCTTC. Translation: CATRQASSYNEQFF.

This clone was counted once. The chain is built from TRBV6-1 and TRBJ2-3, with a tentative D call TRBD2 (5 bases). The germline V gene has CDR1 MNHNS and CDR2 SASEGT. V was trimmed by 2 bases and J by 3 bases, leaving 12 bases between them. This CDR3 is 15 amino acids long. The CDR3 here is CASSENRGGTDTQYF. The CDR3 bases are TGTGCCAGCAGTGAAAACCGGGGTGGGACAGATACGCAGTATTTT.

This clone appeared a few times. V gene TRBV5-1 combines with J gene TRBJ2-1, with a weak D call TRBD1 (9 bases). CDR1 is SGHRS and CDR2 is YFSETQ in the germline V gene. The CDR3 covers 16 residues. V lost 3 bases and J lost 9, with 22 bases in between. The CDR3 DNA reads as TGCGCCAGCAGCTGGACAGGGGCGGGAGGTCTGCGTGAGCAGTTCTTC. It codes for CASSWTGAGGLREQFF.

V is TRBV6-1 and J is TRBJ2-3; 8 bases fit TRBD1. This CDR3 has 15 amino acids. V trimming: 1 base; J trimming: 2 bases; junction bases outside the gene matches: 2. The germline CDR1 and CDR2 sequences are MNHNS and SASEGT. CDR3 residues: CASSEGTGHTDTQYF. CDR3 in DNA: TGTGCCAGCAGTGAAGGGACAGGGCACACAGATACGCAGTATTTT.

V gene TRBV28 combines with J gene TRBJ1-3, with a weak D call TRBD1 (5 bases). This CDR3 has 14 residues. Between the trimmed V and J ends, which lost 6 bases and 3 bases, there was a span of 12 bases. Per germline, CDR1 MDHEN and CDR2 SYDVKM. The CDR3 nucleotides are TGTGCCAGCAGGCCCCAGGGCGGTGGAAACACCATATATTTT. Amino acid sequence: CASRPQGGGNTIYF.

This chain joins TRBV27 and TRBJ1-4; perhaps TRBD1 as D (6 bases). The CDR3 is 16 amino acids. Trimming cost V 5 bases and J 3 bases, with 16 bases left between them. Per germline, CDR1 MNHEY and CDR2 SMNVEV (reference sequence). The CDR3 DNA follows: TGTGCCAGCAGTCCGCTCCGAGGGGGACCTAATGAAAAACTGTTTTTT. This gives the protein CASSPLRGGPNEKLFF. Looking up the rest from reference TRBV27 and TRBJ1-4 gives the full variable domain: EAQVTQNPRYLITVTGKKLTVTCSQNMNHEYMSWYRQDPGLGLRQIYYSMNVEVTDKGDVPEGYKVSRKEKRNFPLILESPSPNQTSLYFCASSPLRGGPNEKLFFGSGTQLSVL.

This chain links TRBV7-9 with TRBJ1-3, with D perhaps matching TRBD1 (6 bases). The CDR3 contains 17 residues. Germline V lookup: CDR1 SEHNR, CDR2 FQNEAQ (reference sequence). The V gene lost 1 base and the J gene lost 2 bases, with 15 bases spanning the gap. CDR3 amino acids: CASSLEGVRGAGNTIYF. CDR3 nucleotides: TGTGCCAGCAGCTTAGAGGGGGTCAGGGGCGCTGGAAACACCATATATTTT.

This clone has only one observation. This sample includes further DNA sequences coding for the same CDR3. The V call is TRBV28, the J call TRBJ1-5; no definite D call. Trimming stripped 6 bases from V and 0 bases from J, with 3 bases between. The CDR3 is 12 residues long. Per germline, CDR1 MDHEN and CDR2 SYDVKM. The CDR3 DNA reads TGTGCCAGCAGGTATAGCAATCAGCCCCAGCATTTT. As protein: CASRYSNQPQHF.